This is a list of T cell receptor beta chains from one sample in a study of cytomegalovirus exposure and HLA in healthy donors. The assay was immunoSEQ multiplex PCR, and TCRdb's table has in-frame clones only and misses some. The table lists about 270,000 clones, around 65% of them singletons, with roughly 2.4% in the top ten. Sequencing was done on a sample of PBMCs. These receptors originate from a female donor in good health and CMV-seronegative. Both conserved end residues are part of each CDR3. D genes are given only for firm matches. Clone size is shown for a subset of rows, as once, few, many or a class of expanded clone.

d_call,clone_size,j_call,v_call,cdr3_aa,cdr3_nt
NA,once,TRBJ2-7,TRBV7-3,CASRTSSSSYEQYF,TGTGCCAGCAGGACCTCTAGCAGCTCCTACGAGCAGTACTTC
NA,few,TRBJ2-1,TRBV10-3,CAISESRGIGNEQFF,TGTGCCATCAGTGAGTCGAGGGGGATCGGGAATGAGCAGTTCTTC
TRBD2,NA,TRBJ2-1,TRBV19,CASRTTSGGDLGEQFF,TGTGCCAGTAGAACCACTAGCGGAGGGGACCTTGGAGAGCAGTTCTTC
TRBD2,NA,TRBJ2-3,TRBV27,CASRLLQGLAADTQYF,TGTGCCAGCAGACTGCTACAGGGACTAGCAGCAGATACGCAGTATTTT
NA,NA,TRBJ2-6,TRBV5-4,CASSLGPTGGRASGANVLTF,TGTGCCAGCAGCTTGGGACCCACCGGGGGGCGAGCATCTGGGGCCAACGTCCTGACTTTC
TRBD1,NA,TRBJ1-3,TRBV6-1,CAIHPGGSGNTIYF,TGTGCCATTCACCCAGGGGGCTCTGGAAACACCATATATTTT
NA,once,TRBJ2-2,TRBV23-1,CASSQGRSVANTGELFF,TGCGCCAGCAGTCAAGGTAGGAGCGTCGCGAACACCGGGGAGCTGTTTTTT
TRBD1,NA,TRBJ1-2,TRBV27,CASSPAGGSSGYTF,TGTGCCAGCAGTCCCGCAGGGGGCTCTAGCGGCTACACCTTC
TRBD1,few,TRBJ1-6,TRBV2,CASSETGAYNSPLHF,TGTGCCAGCAGTGAAACAGGGGCTTATAATTCACCCCTCCACTTT
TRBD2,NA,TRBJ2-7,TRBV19,CASSNLKTSGAYEQYF,TGTGCCAGTAGCAACTTAAAGACTAGCGGTGCCTACGAGCAGTACTTC
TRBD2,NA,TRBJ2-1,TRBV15,CATSLAGGPRNEQFF,TGTGCCACTTCCCTAGCGGGAGGGCCGAGGAATGAGCAGTTCTTC
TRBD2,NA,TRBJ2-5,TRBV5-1,CASSSSSGWEETQYF,TGCGCCAGCAGCTCATCTAGCGGGTGGGAAGAGACCCAGTACTTC
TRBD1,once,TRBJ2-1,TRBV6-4,CASSDGTAGNEQFF,TGTGCCAGCAGTGACGGGACAGCAGGGAATGAGCAGTTCTTC
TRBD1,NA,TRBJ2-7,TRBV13,CASSAPGTADEQYF,TGTGCCAGCAGCGCTCCCGGGACAGCAGACGAGCAGTACTTC
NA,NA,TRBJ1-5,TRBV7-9,CASSLGSGGRLNQPQHF,TGTGCCAGCAGCTTAGGCTCGGGGGGACGACTCAATCAGCCCCAGCATTTT
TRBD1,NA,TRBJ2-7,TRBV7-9,CASSARDRAYEQYF,TGTGCCAGCAGCGCACGTGACAGGGCCTACGAGCAGTACTTC
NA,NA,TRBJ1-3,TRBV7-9,CASSRAGSGNTIYF,TGTGCCAGCAGCCGTGCAGGGTCTGGAAACACCATATATTTT
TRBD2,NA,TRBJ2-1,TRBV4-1,CASSLKSLAGEYNEQFF,TGCGCCAGCAGTCTTAAGTCACTAGCGGGAGAGTACAATGAGCAGTTCTTC
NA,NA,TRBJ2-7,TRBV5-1,CASRLVADYEQYF,TGCGCCAGCAGATTGGTAGCTGACTACGAGCAGTACTTC
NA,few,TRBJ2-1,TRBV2,CASSEAAGARSSYNEQFF,TGTGCCAGCAGTGAAGCGGCGGGCGCCAGAAGCTCCTACAATGAGCAGTTCTTC
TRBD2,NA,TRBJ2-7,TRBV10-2,CASSDPGGPSYEQYF,TGCGCCAGCAGTGACCCGGGAGGGCCATCCTACGAGCAGTACTTC
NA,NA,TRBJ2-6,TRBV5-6,CASSFGSGANVLTF,TGTGCCAGCAGCTTCGGTTCTGGGGCCAACGTCCTGACTTTC
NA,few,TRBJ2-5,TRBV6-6,CASSLQIQETQYF,TGTGCCAGCAGTCTACAGATCCAAGAGACCCAGTACTTC
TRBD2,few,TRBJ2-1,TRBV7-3,CASSLWASGRGDEQFF,TGTGCCAGCAGCTTATGGGCGAGCGGGAGGGGCGATGAGCAGTTCTTC
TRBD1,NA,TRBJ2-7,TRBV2,CASRPRDRTTSEQYF,TGTGCCAGCAGGCCCCGGGACAGGACTACTTCCGAGCAGTACTTC
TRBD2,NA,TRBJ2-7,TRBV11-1,CASSGGLAGAYEQYF,TGTGCCAGCAGCGGGGGACTAGCGGGAGCTTACGAGCAGTACTTC
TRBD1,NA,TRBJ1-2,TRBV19,CASTGTGRGYGYTF,TGTGCCAGTACCGGGACAGGGCGAGGGTATGGCTACACCTTC
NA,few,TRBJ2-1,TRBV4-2,CASSQDPSYDTYNEQFF,TGTGCCAGCAGCCAAGACCCCTCCTACGACACCTACAATGAGCAGTTCTTC
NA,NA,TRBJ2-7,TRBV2,CASSDSLRNEQYF,TGTGCCAGCAGTGACAGCCTCAGGAACGAGCAGTACTTC
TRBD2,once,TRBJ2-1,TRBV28,CASRMTSGRAGVYNEQFF,TGTGCCAGCAGAATGACTAGCGGGAGGGCCGGCGTCTACAATGAGCAGTTCTTC
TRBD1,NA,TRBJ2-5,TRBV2,CASSYLQGAGETQYF,TGTGCCAGCAGTTATCTACAGGGGGCGGGGGAGACCCAGTACTTC
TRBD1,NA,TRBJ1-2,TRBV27,CASSPSGTGGEGYTF,TGTGCCAGCAGTCCATCAGGGACAGGGGGAGAAGGCTACACCTTC